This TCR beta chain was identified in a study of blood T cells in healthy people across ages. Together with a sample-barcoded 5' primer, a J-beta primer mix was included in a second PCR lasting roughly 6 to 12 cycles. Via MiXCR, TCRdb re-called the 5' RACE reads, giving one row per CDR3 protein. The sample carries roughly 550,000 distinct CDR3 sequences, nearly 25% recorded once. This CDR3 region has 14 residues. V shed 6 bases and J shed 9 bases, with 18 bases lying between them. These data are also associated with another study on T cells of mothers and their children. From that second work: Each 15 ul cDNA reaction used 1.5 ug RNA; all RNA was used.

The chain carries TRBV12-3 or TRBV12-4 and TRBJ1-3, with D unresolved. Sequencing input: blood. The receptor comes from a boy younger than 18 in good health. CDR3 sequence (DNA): TGTGCCAGCAGCTCCTTGCCCCTTCGAGGCACCATATATTTT. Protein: CASSSLPLRGTIYF.